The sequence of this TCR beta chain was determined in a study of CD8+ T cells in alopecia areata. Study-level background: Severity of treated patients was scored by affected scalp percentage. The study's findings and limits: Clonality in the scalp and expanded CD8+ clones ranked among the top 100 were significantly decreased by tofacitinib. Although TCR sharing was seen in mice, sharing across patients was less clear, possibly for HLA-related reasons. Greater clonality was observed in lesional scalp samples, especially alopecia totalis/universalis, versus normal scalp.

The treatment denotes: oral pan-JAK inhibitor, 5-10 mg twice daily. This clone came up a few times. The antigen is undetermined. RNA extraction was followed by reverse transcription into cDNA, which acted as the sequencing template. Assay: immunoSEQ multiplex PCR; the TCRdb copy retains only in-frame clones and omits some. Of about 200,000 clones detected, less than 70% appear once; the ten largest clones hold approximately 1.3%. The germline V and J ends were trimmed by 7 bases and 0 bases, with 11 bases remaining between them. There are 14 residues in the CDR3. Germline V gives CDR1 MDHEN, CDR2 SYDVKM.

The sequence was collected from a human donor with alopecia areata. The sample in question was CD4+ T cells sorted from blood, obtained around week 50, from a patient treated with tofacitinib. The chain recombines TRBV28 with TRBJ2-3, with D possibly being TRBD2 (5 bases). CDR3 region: CASNPGGSTDTQYF. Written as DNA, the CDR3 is TGTGCCAGCAATCCGGGCGGGAGCACAGATACGCAGTATTTT. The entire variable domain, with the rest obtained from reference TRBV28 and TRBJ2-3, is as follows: DVKVTQSSRYLVKRTGEKVFLECVQDMDHENMFWYRQDPGLGLRLIYFSYDVKMKEKGDIPEGYSVSREKKERFSLILESASTNQTSMYLCASNPGGSTDTQYFGPGTRLTVL.